Listed below are T cell receptor beta chains from one sample, sequenced in a study of blood T cell repertoires in COVID-19. TCRdb's table, derived via immunoSEQ multiplex PCR, lists solely in-frame clones and lacks some. In the table there are 200,000 to 300,000 clones, approximately 86% of which are singletons. The material sequenced was PBMCs or T cells enriched from blood (not recorded which). These receptors came from a woman aged 40-49 years with acute COVID-19. Each CDR3 is given with its conserved first and last residue. The D gene is left open where the match is weak. Rows give clone size only sometimes, using once, few, many, or a class for an expanded clone.

J,D,V,size,CDR3,DNA
TRBJ2-2,.,TRBV11-1,few,CASSWDTNTGELFF,TGTGCCAGCAGCTGGGACACGAACACCGGGGAGCTGTTTTTT
TRBJ2-3,TRBD2,TRBV4-1,.,CASRREGPPDTQYF,TGCGCCAGCAGACGGGAGGGCCCCCCAGATACGCAGTATTTT
TRBJ1-2,TRBD1,TRBV18,.,CASSPPGTGGDYGYTF,TGTGCCAGCTCACCACCCGGGACAGGGGGCGACTATGGCTACACCTTC
TRBJ2-7,.,TRBV7-8,.,CASSLVAGGYEQYF,TGTGCCAGCAGCTTAGTGGCAGGGGGGTACGAGCAGTACTTC
TRBJ1-2,.,TRBV5-1,once,CASSLGPAEANYGYTF,TGCGCCAGCAGCTTGGGGCCAGCCGAGGCTAACTATGGCTACACCTTC
TRBJ2-7,TRBD2,TRBV4-2,.,CASSQNGLLAGIYEQYF,TGTGCCAGCAGCCAGAACGGCTTACTAGCGGGAATCTACGAGCAGTACTTC
TRBJ1-2,TRBD1,TRBV3-1/TRBV3-2,.,CASSQDGQGAVYGYTF,TGTGCCAGCAGCCAAGACGGACAGGGGGCTGTCTATGGCTACACCTTC
TRBJ2-7,.,TRBV10-3,.,CAISEGEDEQYF,TGTGCCATCAGTGAGGGAGAGGACGAGCAGTACTTC
TRBJ2-3,.,TRBV29-1,.,CSVDARMDTQYF,TGCAGCGTTGACGCCAGGATGGATACGCAGTATTTT
TRBJ1-5,.,TRBV27,once,CASNRLGVDQPQHF,TGTGCCAGCAACCGACTAGGGGTGGATCAGCCCCAGCATTTT